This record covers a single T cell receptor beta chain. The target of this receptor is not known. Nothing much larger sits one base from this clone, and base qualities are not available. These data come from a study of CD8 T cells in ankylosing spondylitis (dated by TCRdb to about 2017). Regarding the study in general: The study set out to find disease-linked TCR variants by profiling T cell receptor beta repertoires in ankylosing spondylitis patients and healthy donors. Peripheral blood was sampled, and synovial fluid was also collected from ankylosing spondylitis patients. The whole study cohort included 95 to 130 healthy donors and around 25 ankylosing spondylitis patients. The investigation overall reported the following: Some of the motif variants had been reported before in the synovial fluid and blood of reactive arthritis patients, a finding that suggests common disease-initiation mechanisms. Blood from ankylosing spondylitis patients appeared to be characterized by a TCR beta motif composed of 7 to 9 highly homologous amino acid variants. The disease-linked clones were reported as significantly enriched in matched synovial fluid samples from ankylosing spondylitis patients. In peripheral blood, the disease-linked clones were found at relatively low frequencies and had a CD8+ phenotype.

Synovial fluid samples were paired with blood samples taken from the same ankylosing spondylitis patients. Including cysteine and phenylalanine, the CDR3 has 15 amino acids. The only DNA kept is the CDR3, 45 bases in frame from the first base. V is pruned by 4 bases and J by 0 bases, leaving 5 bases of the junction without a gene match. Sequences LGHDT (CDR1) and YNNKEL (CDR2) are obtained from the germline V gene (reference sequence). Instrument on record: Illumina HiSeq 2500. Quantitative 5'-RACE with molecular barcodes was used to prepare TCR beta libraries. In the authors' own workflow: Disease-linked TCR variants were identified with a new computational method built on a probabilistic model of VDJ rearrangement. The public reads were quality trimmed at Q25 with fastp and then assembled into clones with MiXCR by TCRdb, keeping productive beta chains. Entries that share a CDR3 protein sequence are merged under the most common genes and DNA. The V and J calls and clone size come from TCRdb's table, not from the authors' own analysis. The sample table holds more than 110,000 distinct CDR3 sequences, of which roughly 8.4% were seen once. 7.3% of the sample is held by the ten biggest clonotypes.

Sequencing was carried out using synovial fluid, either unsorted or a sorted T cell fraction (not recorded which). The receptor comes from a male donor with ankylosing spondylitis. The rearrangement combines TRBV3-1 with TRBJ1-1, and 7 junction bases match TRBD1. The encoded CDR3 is CASSPRQGMNTEAFF. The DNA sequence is TGTGCCAGCAGCCCTCGACAGGGAATGAACACTGAAGCTTTCTTT.